This T cell receptor (beta chain) derives from a study of T cell responses to AZD1222 COVID-19 vaccine. In the case of this clone: The antigen is unknown.

Study findings and constraints: Elevations in Spike-specific TCR breadth and depth followed administration of two AZD1222 doses. In a largely white British group with more females than males, clonal diversity was possibly underestimated. Mapped onto spike, vaccine-associated CD4 TCRs spanned it and were dominant at 160-218 and 743-854. No repertoire was sampled before or during the peak T cell response, only after it.

Measured with immunoSEQ multiplex PCR; TCRdb has only the in-frame clones, and not every one. The table has 98,000 or so clones, roughly 92% seen once; the top ten hold around 5%. Germline CDR1 is ENHRY and CDR2 is SYGVKD. The CDR3 is made up of 14 amino acids. Germline trimming cut 6 bases from V and 7 bases from J; bases unmatched to any gene: 8. The V gene is TRBV10-3, the J gene TRBJ2-1; 8 positions match TRBD1. Specimen: peripheral blood, collected on day 0 of AZD1222 vaccination. The source is an adult in good health. The CDR3 here is CAIRGDRGPNEQFF. CDR3 bases: TGTGCCATCAGAGGCGACAGGGGCCCAAATGAGCAGTTCTTC.